This entry lists 19 T cell receptor beta chains sequenced from one sample in a study of blood T cells in healthy people across ages (dated by TCRdb to between 2014 and 2017). Receptors were amplified or captured by 5' RACE. The reads were generated on an Illumina HiSeq 2500. A second PCR of about 7 to 12 cycles was run with a J-beta primer mix and a sample-barcoded 5' primer. TCRdb itself trimmed the public reads at Q25 with fastp, ran MiXCR and retained productive beta chains. A single entry per CDR3 protein holds the most common genes and DNA from its merged rows. In all, the sample holds about a million distinct CDR3 sequences, and around 48% of those were seen once. The ten largest clones capture roughly 13% of the sample. The sample consisted of blood. These receptor sequences come from a man under 40 in good health.

The chain combines TRBV20-1 with TRBJ1-5; D gene ambiguous. The CDR3 consists of 13 residues. Trimming removed 6 bases from V and 5 bases from J, with 14 bases in between. Looked up from germline, CDR1 is DFQATT and CDR2 is SNEGSKA (reference sequence). This CDR3 reads CSALGGVYQPQHF. The DNA for the CDR3 is TGCAGTGCCTTGGGCGGGGTCTATCAGCCCCAGCATTTT.

The chain couples TRBV7-9 to TRBJ2-7; no clear D gene. The CDR3 extends over 13 amino acids. The germline gives CDR1 SEHNR, CDR2 FQNEAQ (reference sequence). The V gene lost 2 bases and the J gene lost 5 bases, with 10 bases spanning the gap. The chain's CDR3 is CASSLSGTHEQYF. The CDR3 bases are TGTGCCAGCAGCTTATCAGGTACCCACGAGCAGTACTTC.

This clonotype occurred a few times. The DNA of the CDR3 is TGCAGCGTTGAAGATACAGGGGTTTACGGCTACACCTTC. This gives the protein CSVEDTGVYGYTF. The chain is built from TRBV29-1 and TRBJ1-2; 7 nucleotides line up with TRBD1. V dropped 0 bases and J dropped 8; count of bases not matched to a gene: 6. Looked up from germline, CDR1 is SQVTM and CDR2 is ANQGSEA. The CDR3 covers 13 residues.

The genes are TRBV10-3 and TRBJ2-1; the D gene is possibly TRBD2 (7 bases). There are 16 residues in the CDR3. Germline assignment: CDR1 ENHRY and CDR2 SYGVKD. The V gene lost 8 bases and the J gene lost 0 bases, with 17 bases spanning the gap. CDR3 nucleotide sequence: TGTGCCATCTCCAGGGGAGGGGCCAGCTCCTACAATGAGCAGTTCTTC. As protein: CAISRGGASSYNEQFF.

This chain links TRBV15 with TRBJ2-7; D is ambiguous. The CDR3 covers 13 residues. V lost 0 bases and J 4 bases, leaving 7 bases between the germline ends. Germline assignment: CDR1 LNHNV and CDR2 YYDKDF (reference sequence). The CDR3 here is CATSRDWGYEQYF. The DNA for the CDR3 is TGTGCCACCAGCAGAGATTGGGGATACGAGCAGTACTTC.

The rearrangement joins TRBV9 to TRBJ2-7; D is perhaps TRBD1 (6 bases). The V end was cut by 0 bases, the J end by 7 bases, with 17 bases between. CDR3 size: 15 residues. Germline CDR1 and CDR2: SGDLS and YYNGEE. The chain's CDR3 is CASSVVGGPGAEQYF. The CDR3 DNA is TGTGCCAGCAGCGTAGTTGGGGGCCCTGGAGCGGAGCAGTACTTC.

The V call is TRBV29-1, the J call TRBJ1-2; D perhaps matches TRBD1 (6 bases). The CDR3 is 14 amino acids. The germline V gene has CDR1 SQVTM and CDR2 ANQGSEA. V gave up 2 bases and J gave up 1 base, with 11 bases separating them. CDR3 DNA sequence: TGCAGCGTTGAATCAGGGGAGAATAACTATGGCTACACCTTC. It specifies CSVESGENNYGYTF.

The CDR3 bases are TGTGCCAGTAATGGAGAACCTGGGACCCAGTACTTC. Translated, it gives CASNGEPGTQYF. V is TRBV19 and J is TRBJ2-7; no definite D call. The tail of the sequence fits TRBJ2-5 better, so the J call may be wrong. The CDR3 runs 12 residues. Per germline, CDR1 LNHDA and CDR2 SQIVND (reference sequence).

The chain joins TRBV6-1 to TRBJ1-5; 7 nucleotides match TRBD1. The CDR3 covers 17 residues. V trimming: 6 bases; J trimming: 0 bases; junction bases outside the gene matches: 11. CDR1 and CDR2 (germline): MNHNS, SASEGT. The CDR3 sequence: CASSLKPGGYSNQPQHF. The CDR3 bases are TGTGCCAGCAGCCTCAAGCCAGGGGGATATAGCAATCAGCCCCAGCATTTT.

Remarks on this clonotype: The germline gene is not matched at one end of the junction; a read error may be the cause. The chain carries TRBV7-7 and TRBJ1-1; TRBD1 matches at 10 bases. The CDR3 contains 13 residues. Germline CDR1 and CDR2: SSHAT and FNYEAQ (reference sequence). The DNA of the CDR3 is TGTGCTAGCAGCCGGGACAGGGGAGCTGAAGCTTTCTTT. It translates to CASSRDRGAEAFF.

This clonotype was observed a few times. This chain uses TRBV7-9 with TRBJ1-1; 7 bases align to TRBD1. V dropped 4 bases and J dropped 3; count of bases not matched to a gene: 8. Germline lookup yields CDR1 SEHNR and CDR2 FQNEAQ (reference sequence). CDR3 size: 15 residues. The CDR3 sequence is CASSYRQGRDTEAFF. CDR3 DNA sequence: TGTGCCAGCAGCTACCGACAGGGAAGGGACACTGAAGCTTTCTTT. Full variable domain (remainder filled in from reference TRBV7-9 and TRBJ1-1): DTGVSQNPRHKITKRGQNVTFRCDPISEHNRLYWYRQTLGQGPEFLTYFQNEAQLEKSRLLSDRFSAERPKGSFSTLEIQRTEQGDSAMYLCASSYRQGRDTEAFFGQGTRLTVV.

This chain joins TRBV7-9 and TRBJ2-7, with no clear D. CDR1 and CDR2 (germline): SEHNR, FQNEAQ (reference sequence). CDR3 length: 17 amino acids. V was cut by 0 bases and J by 5 bases, with 20 bases left in between. CDR3 residues: CASSLALSSVVGDEQYF. CDR3 coding DNA: TGTGCCAGCAGCTTAGCGCTAAGTTCCGTGGTCGGCGACGAGCAGTACTTC. Complete variable domain (other parts from reference TRBV7-9 and TRBJ2-7): DTGVSQNPRHKITKRGQNVTFRCDPISEHNRLYWYRQTLGQGPEFLTYFQNEAQLEKSRLLSDRFSAERPKGSFSTLEIQRTEQGDSAMYLCASSLALSSVVGDEQYFGPGTRLTVT.

The chain links TRBV12-3 or TRBV12-4 to TRBJ1-5; 8 nucleotides line up with TRBD1. The V and J ends lost 7 bases and 4 bases, in that order; junction bases with no gene match: 12. The CDR3 totals 16 residues. The CDR3 region has the DNA TGTGCCAGCACTGCTGACAGGGGAGGTAGTAATCAGCCCCAGCATTTT. This encodes CASTADRGGSNQPQHF.

The rearrangement links TRBV7-2 to TRBJ1-5, with no clear D. The CDR3 has 15 residues. V lost 5 bases, J lost 0 bases, and 11 bases lay in between. Germline values: CDR1 SGHTA, CDR2 FQGNSA. The CDR3 DNA follows: TGTGCCAGCAGCGTAGTTGCGGATAGCAATCAGCCCCAGCATTTT. Residues: CASSVVADSNQPQHF.

The table lists this clonotype with many counts. The rearrangement links TRBV6-2 or TRBV6-3 to TRBJ2-7, with 8 bases aligning to TRBD1. In germline, CDR1 is MNHEY, CDR2 SVGEGT. The ends lost 7 bases at V and 5 bases at J; junction bases unmatched: 13. The CDR3 totals 15 residues. In DNA, the CDR3 is TGTGCCAGCACCCCTTTGAGAGACAGGGGCCACGAGCAGTACTTC. Protein: CASTPLRDRGHEQYF.

In its sample, this clonotype was seen once. The chain carries TRBV6-5 and TRBJ2-7; 8 bases fit TRBD2. The J call may be incorrect, as the DNA end agrees better with TRBJ2-5. The CDR3 covers 15 residues. Per germline, CDR1 MNHEY and CDR2 SVGAGI. The CDR3 is CASSSTDGREETQYF. CDR3 in DNA: TGTGCCAGCAGCAGCACGGACGGGAGGGAAGAGACCCAGTACTTC.

This clonotype was seen only once. The V gene is TRBV11-3, the J gene TRBJ2-2; 7 bases are shared with TRBD2. CDR1 is SGHNT and CDR2 is YENEEA in the germline V gene. With V trimmed by 0 bases and J by 3 bases, 7 bases remained unmatched. The CDR3 is 17 amino acids. The CDR3, as DNA: TGTGCCAGCAGCTTAGATCGGGGACTATTCCACACCGGGGAGCTGTTTTTT. Its translation is CASSLDRGLFHTGELFF.

The chain couples TRBV12-3 or TRBV12-4 to TRBJ1-1; 8 bases are a match to TRBD1. With V trimmed by 3 bases and J by 4 bases, 4 bases remained unmatched. The length of the CDR3 is 14 residues. The CDR3 nucleotides read TGTGCCAGCAGTTTTGTGGGACAGGTCACTGAAGCTTTCTTT. Translated: CASSFVGQVTEAFF.

Comment on this clonotype: A junction boundary mismatches the germline segment, possibly from a read error. This chain links TRBV7-2 with TRBJ2-1, with D possibly being TRBD1 or TRBD2 (5 bases each). Germline V gene lookup returns CDR1 SGHTA and CDR2 FQGNSA. This CDR3 has 16 residues. The CDR3 region has the DNA TGTGCCGGCAGCTTAGTCGGGGCCGATACCTACAATGAGCAGTTCTTC. Translated, it gives CAGSLVGADTYNEQFF.